A selection of T cell receptor beta chains follows, all from one sample in a study of T cell responses to AZD1222 COVID-19 vaccine. The table came from immunoSEQ multiplex PCR; TCRdb's copy has only in-frame clones and leaves some out. This sample has about 98,000 clones; around 82% occur once, and the top ten carry about a sixth. The specimen was peripheral blood, collected on day 0 of AZD1222 vaccination. The receptors come from an adult in good health. CDR3s include the opening cysteine and the closing phenylalanine or tryptophan. D genes are given only for firm matches. Rows may omit the clone size; those that give it use once, few, many or a size class.

d_call	clone_size	j_call	v_call	cdr3_aa	cdr3_nt
TRBD1	.	TRBJ1-5	TRBV28	CASSSGGQGAYQPQHF	TGTGCCAGCAGTTCGGGGGGACAGGGGGCCTATCAGCCCCAGCATTTT
TRBD1	once	TRBJ2-1	TRBV29-1	CSVGQGPYNEQFF	TGCAGCGTTGGACAGGGGCCCTACAATGAGCAGTTCTTC
.	.	TRBJ2-7	TRBV27	CASSPPKYF	TGTGCCAGCAGTCCCCCAAAGTACTTC
.	few	TRBJ1-1	TRBV7-9	CASSSRDLEAFF	TGTGCCAGCAGCTCCCGGGACCTTGAAGCTTTCTTT
.	.	TRBJ2-5	TRBV7-8	CASSFRGYDETQYF	TGTGCCAGCAGCTTCCGAGGGTATGACGAGACCCAGTACTTC
.	.	TRBJ2-1	TRBV7-2	CASGQGLANEQFF	TGTGCCAGCGGACAGGGACTAGCAAATGAGCAGTTCTTC
.	.	TRBJ1-4	TRBV10-3	CATSGQIINPTTNEKLFF	TGTGCCACCTCAGGACAGATAATTAATCCCACAACTAATGAAAAACTGTTTTTT
.	.	TRBJ1-2	TRBV7-2	CAEGSLGGGNGYTF	TGTGCCGAGGGGAGTCTGGGAGGAGGGAATGGCTACACCTTC
.	.	TRBJ2-3	TRBV4-1	CASSQDPGPRRRDF	TGCGCCAGCAGCCAAGATCCCGGGCCCAGAAGGAGGGATTTT
TRBD1	.	TRBJ1-5	TRBV7-2	CASSRTGGEPQHF	TGTGCCAGCAGCAGAACAGGGGGCGAGCCCCAGCATTTT
.	.	TRBJ2-4	TRBV7-2	CASSFRRAKNIQYF	TGTGCCAGCAGCTTTCGTAGGGCAAAAAACATTCAGTACTTC
.	.	TRBJ2-7	TRBV3-1/TRBV3-2	CASSQGISYEQYF	TGTGCCAGCAGCCAAGGTATCTCCTACGAGCAGTACTTC
TRBD1	.	TRBJ2-5	TRBV7-2	CASSGDRAQETQYF	TGTGCCAGCAGCGGAGACAGGGCACAAGAGACCCAGTACTTC